The 30 T cell receptor beta chains below all came from one sample that was sequenced in a study of T cell responses to AZD1222 COVID-19 vaccine. TCRdb's table, derived via immunoSEQ multiplex PCR, lists solely in-frame clones and lacks some. The sample consists of 100,000 or so clones, around 91% of them appearing once. Material: peripheral blood, obtained 28 days after the second AZD1222 dose. The origin of the receptors is an adult who received the AZD1222 COVID-19 vaccine.

This chain links TRBV19 with TRBJ2-6; the D gene is possibly TRBD1 (5 bases). The germline gives CDR1 LNHDA, CDR2 SQIVND (reference sequence). This CDR3 region has 18 residues. The V end lost 1 base, the J end lost 0 bases, and 13 bases lay between the germline ends. CDR3 nucleotide sequence: TGTGCCAGTAGTATAGCAGGGTTGGGGCTCTCTGGGGCCAACGTCCTGACTTTC. Protein sequence: CASSIAGLGLSGANVLTF.

The V and J genes are TRBV19 and TRBJ1-4; 9 bases fit TRBD1. CDR1 is LNHDA, CDR2 SQIVND, per germline (reference sequence). V lost 5 bases to trimming and J lost 10 bases; unmatched junction nucleotides: 11. This CDR3 region has 15 residues. CDR3: CASSYQGQGGVKLFF. The CDR3, as DNA: TGTGCCAGTAGTTACCAGGGACAGGGCGGAGTAAAACTGTTTTTT. Looking up the rest from reference TRBV19 and TRBJ1-4 gives the full variable domain: DGGITQSPKYLFRKEGQNVTLSCEQNLNHDAMYWYRQDPGQGLRLIYYSQIVNDFQKGDIAEGYSVSREKKESFPLTVTSAQKNPTAFYLCASSYQGQGGVKLFFGSGTQLSVL.

A few counts support this clone. The chain recombines TRBV11-3 with TRBJ2-7, with D possibly TRBD1 on 7 matching bases. Germline values: CDR1 SGHNT, CDR2 YENEEA. The CDR3 is 15 residues long. With 5 bases removed from V and 7 bases from J, the gap between germline ends came to 21 bases. The CDR3 DNA sequence: TGTGCCAGCAGCGTTGCCGGGACAGCGGCGGGGGAGCAGTACTTC. Protein product: CASSVAGTAAGEQYF.

This chain connects TRBV7-3 to TRBJ2-7; weak D call: TRBD1 (5 bases). The CDR3 runs 13 residues. From germline, CDR1 is SGHTA and CDR2 FQGTGA. V was shortened by 5 bases and J by 6 bases, with 14 bases between the two germline ends. The CDR3 DNA follows: TGTGCCAGCAGCCCGCAGGGTCCCGGCGAGCAGTACTTC. Translating gives CASSPQGPGEQYF.

Only a few counts were recorded for this clone. This chain uses TRBV4-2 with TRBJ1-1; no firm D call. Germline V gene lookup returns CDR1 LGHNA and CDR2 YNFKEQ. This CDR3 has 13 residues. The V end lost 1 base, the J end lost 0 bases, and 3 bases lay between the germline ends. DNA of the CDR3: TGTGCCAGCAGCCAAGTCATGAACACTGAAGCTTTCTTT. It codes for CASSQVMNTEAFF.

This chain connects TRBV11-2 to TRBJ2-5; D tentatively reads TRBD1 or TRBD2 (5 bases each). CDR3 length equals 12 residues. The V and J ends lost 7 bases and 4 bases respectively, with 10 bases between them. Germline CDR1 and CDR2: SGHAT and FQNNGV. This CDR3 is CASNMRGETQYF. In nucleotides, the CDR3 is TGTGCCAGCAACATGAGGGGAGAGACCCAGTACTTC.

The J gene is TRBJ1-3, the V gene TRBV9; D is unclear. The CDR3 has 17 residues. Germline V gene data show CDR1 as SGDLS and CDR2 as YYNGEE. With 2 bases removed from V and 0 bases from J, the gap between germline ends came to 15 bases. CDR3 nucleotide sequence: TGTGCCAGCAGCGTGACTTCAGGCTCTCGCTCTGGAAACACCATATATTTT. This sequence encodes CASSVTSGSRSGNTIYF.

V is TRBV6-2 or TRBV6-3 and J is TRBJ1-6; the D gene is possibly TRBD1 (6 bases). The CDR3 totals 16 residues. Germline CDR1 MNHEY, CDR2 SVGEGT. V lost 2 bases and J 1 base, leaving 9 bases between the germline ends. The CDR3 DNA reads TGTGCCAGCAGTTACATCAGGGGATCCTATAATTCACCCCTCCACTTT. Encoded protein: CASSYIRGSYNSPLHF.

The rearrangement joins TRBV7-9 to TRBJ2-1; D remains ambiguous. The CDR3 has 13 residues. Germline V lookup: CDR1 SEHNR, CDR2 FQNEAQ (reference sequence). Trimming cost V 2 bases and J 7 bases, with 9 bases left between them. The CDR3 coding sequence is TGTGCCAGCAGCTTAAATTCCGGTAATGAGCAGTTCTTC. As protein: CASSLNSGNEQFF. The whole variable domain, remainder taken from reference TRBV7-9 and TRBJ2-1, is DTGVSQNPRHKITKRGQNVTFRCDPISEHNRLYWYRQTLGQGPEFLTYFQNEAQLEKSRLLSDRFSAERPKGSFSTLEIQRTEQGDSAMYLCASSLNSGNEQFFGPGTRLTVL.

The V call is TRBV21-1, the J call TRBJ1-5; TRBD1 is the table's D call and was not checked against the DNA. TRBV21-1 is designated a pseudogene. This CDR3 has 14 residues. The CDR3 loop is CASTGQLGNQPQHF. CDR3 DNA sequence: TGTGCCAGCACTGGACAGCTTGGGAATCAGCCCCAGCATTTT.

The V and J genes are TRBV30 and TRBJ1-2; D is unresolved. The CDR3 is 13 amino acids. Trimming removed 3 bases from V and 4 bases from J, with 12 bases in between. Germline V gives CDR1 GTSNPN, CDR2 SVGIG (reference sequence). The CDR3 DNA is TGTGCCTGGAGAAAGGGAACACCCTATGGCTACACCTTC. Protein product: CAWRKGTPYGYTF.

The chain carries TRBV27 and TRBJ1-1, with D uncertain. The CDR3 contains 13 residues. Germline lookup yields CDR1 MNHEY and CDR2 SMNVEV (reference sequence). The V gene lost 3 bases and the J gene lost 4 bases, with 9 bases spanning the gap. CDR3 coding DNA: TGTGCCAGCAGTTTTGCCTTTTCCACTGAAGCTTTCTTT. Translation: CASSFAFSTEAFF.

In its sample, this clone was seen a few times. V is TRBV4-1 and J is TRBJ1-6, with TRBD1 matching 7 bases. The CDR3 is made up of 15 amino acids. Germline CDR1 MGHRA, CDR2 YSYEKL. Losses at the gene ends were 3 bases for V and 9 bases for J; bases not matched to a gene: 8. CDR3 protein: CASSHKEGAVSPLHF. CDR3 bases: TGCGCCAGCAGCCACAAAGAGGGGGCGGTTTCACCCCTCCACTTT.

The chain links TRBV7-9 to TRBJ2-1, with D possibly matching TRBD2 (6 bases). The CDR3 is made up of 15 amino acids. V was cut by 5 bases and J by 4 bases, with 15 bases left in between. The germline gives CDR1 SEHNR, CDR2 FQNEAQ (reference sequence). CDR3 in DNA: TGTGCCAGCAGCGGACCCGGGACTGGGTACAATGAGCAGTTCTTC. Translating gives CASSGPGTGYNEQFF.

The chain couples TRBV19 to TRBJ1-5, with D uncertain. This CDR3 region has 16 residues. Trimming pared 3 bases from V and 0 bases from J, leaving 12 bases between. CDR1 LNHDA and CDR2 SQIVND come from the germline V gene (reference sequence). The CDR3 DNA follows: TGTGCCAGTAGTATCTTCATATTTTATAGCAATCAGCCCCAGCATTTT. This sequence encodes CASSIFIFYSNQPQHF. Full variable domain (missing parts from reference TRBV19 and TRBJ1-5): DGGITQSPKYLFRKEGQNVTLSCEQNLNHDAMYWYRQDPGQGLRLIYYSQIVNDFQKGDIAEGYSVSREKKESFPLTVTSAQKNPTAFYLCASSIFIFYSNQPQHFGDGTRLSIL.

V is TRBV2 and J is TRBJ2-1, with TRBD1 identical over 11 bases. The V and J ends lost 5 bases and 3 bases, in that order; junction bases with no gene match: 6. The CDR3 is 16 amino acids. Germline-derived CDR1 and CDR2 are SNHLY and FYNNEI. DNA of the CDR3: TGTGCCAGCAGTCCTGGGACAGGGGGTTACTACAATGAGCAGTTCTTC. As protein: CASSPGTGGYYNEQFF.

The J gene is TRBJ1-5, the V gene TRBV11-2; TRBD1 is a possible D gene (6 bases). This CDR3 region has 15 residues. The V gene lost 2 bases and the J gene lost 0 bases, with 8 bases spanning the gap. Germline values: CDR1 SGHAT, CDR2 FQNNGV. The DNA of the CDR3 is TGTGCCAGCAGCTTACGGACAGCTAGCAATCAGCCCCAGCATTTT. This gives the protein CASSLRTASNQPQHF.

J is TRBJ1-2 and V is TRBV4-3, with 7 bases that match TRBD1. This CDR3 is built from 16 residues. Trimming at V came to 4 bases and at J to 4 bases, leaving 12 bases not matched to a gene. Looked up from germline, CDR1 is LGHNA and CDR2 is YSLEER. CDR3 nucleotides: TGCGCCAGCAGCCGGTCACAGGGGTCGCCGGTCTATGGCTACACCTTC. This gives the protein CASSRSQGSPVYGYTF.

The CDR3 DNA sequence: TGTGCCAGCAGTTACTCGATAAAACGGAAAAATGAAAAACTGTTTTTT. Translation gives CASSYSIKRKNEKLFF. The V call is TRBV6-5, the J call TRBJ1-4; D is ambiguous. Trimming took 0 bases from V and 5 from J, leaving 13 bases between them. The CDR3 is 16 residues long. Germline CDR1 is MNHEY and CDR2 is SVGAGI.

This sequence joins TRBV2 and TRBJ2-5; D is unclear. The CDR3 contains 12 residues. Per the germline V gene, CDR1 is SNHLY and CDR2 is FYNNEI. Trimming removed 3 bases at V and 5 bases at J, with 7 bases between. The CDR3 region is CASSERSETQYF. In DNA, the CDR3 is TGTGCCAGCAGTGAGCGGAGCGAGACCCAGTACTTC.

This chain uses TRBV7-8 with TRBJ1-6, with 7 bases matching TRBD1. Germline lookup yields CDR1 SGHVS and CDR2 FQNEAQ. Trimming cost V 5 bases and J 9 bases; bases outside gene matches: 10. The CDR3 runs 15 residues. As DNA, the CDR3 is TGTGCCAGCAGCCTAAGTGCAGGGGGTGGTTCACCCCTCCACTTT. It specifies CASSLSAGGGSPLHF.

The V gene is TRBV5-1, the J gene TRBJ2-7; D is possibly TRBD2 (7 bases). With 1 base removed from V and 2 bases from J, the gap between germline ends came to 16 bases. There are 16 residues in the CDR3. Germline CDR1 is SGHRS and CDR2 is YFSETQ. CDR3 nucleotides: TGCGCCAGCAGCTTGCAGGGGCGGGGGTCAACCTACGAGCAGTACTTC. It encodes CASSLQGRGSTYEQYF.

The chain couples TRBV6-5 to TRBJ1-6, with D unresolved. This CDR3 spans 15 amino acids. The germline V gene encodes CDR1 MNHEY and CDR2 SVGAGI. V lost 7 bases and J 4 bases, leaving 14 bases between the germline ends. CDR3 sequence: CASMEWTDYNSPLHF. Here the CDR3 DNA reads TGTGCCAGCATGGAATGGACGGATTATAATTCACCCCTCCACTTT.

The chain couples TRBV5-1 to TRBJ1-2, with 8 bases matching TRBD1. In germline, CDR1 is SGHRS, CDR2 YFSETQ. The junction had 8 bases not matched to a gene; V was cut back by 4 bases and J by 6 bases. There are 14 residues in the CDR3. CDR3 sequence: CASSAWTGIDGYTF. CDR3 nucleotides: TGCGCCAGCAGCGCCTGGACAGGGATAGATGGCTACACCTTC.

DNA of the CDR3: TGTGCCAGCAGCACTAATCCCCGGACAGGGGCTTATAGCAATCAGCCCCAGCATTTT. Its translation is CASSTNPRTGAYSNQPQHF. The chain couples TRBV7-8 to TRBJ1-5; the match to TRBD1 covers 9 bases. The CDR3 runs 19 residues. V trimming: 5 bases; J trimming: 0 bases; junction bases outside the gene matches: 14. Germline values: CDR1 SGHVS, CDR2 FQNEAQ.

This clone has only one observation. This chain joins TRBV2 and TRBJ1-2, with no clear D. With 7 bases removed from V and 2 bases from J, the gap between germline ends came to 11 bases. From germline, CDR1 is SNHLY and CDR2 FYNNEI. This CDR3 comprises 13 residues. The CDR3 sequence: CASTTDWNYGYTF. The CDR3 DNA reads TGTGCCAGCACCACCGACTGGAACTATGGCTACACCTTC. The full variable domain, with the rest looked up from reference TRBV2 and TRBJ1-2, is EPEVTQTPSHQVTQMGQEVILRCVPISNHLYFYWYRQILGQKVEFLVSFYNNEISEKSEIFDDQFSVERPDGSNFTLKIRSTKLEDSAMYFCASTTDWNYGYTFGSGTRLTVV.

This clone was detected a few times. The genes are TRBV30 and TRBJ1-1, with D perhaps TRBD1 (5 bases). The germline V gene encodes CDR1 GTSNPN and CDR2 SVGIG (reference sequence). The CDR3 runs 12 residues. Trimming cost V 1 base and J 8 bases, with 11 bases left between them. The CDR3 is CAWSGNPGEAFF. The CDR3 nucleotides are TGTGCCTGGAGTGGAAACCCAGGGGAAGCTTTCTTT.

This chain links TRBV7-6 with TRBJ2-2; 10 bases map to TRBD2. This CDR3 contains 16 residues. CDR1 and CDR2 (germline): SGHVS, FNYEAQ. V lost 5 bases to trimming and J lost 4 bases; unmatched junction nucleotides: 7. CDR3 bases: TGTGCCAGCAGCCCGGGACTAGCGTCGGCCACCGGGGAGCTGTTTTTT. As protein: CASSPGLASATGELFF.

The chain combines TRBV4-3 with TRBJ2-1, with 8 bases identical to TRBD2. CDR1 is LGHNA and CDR2 is YSLEER in the germline V gene. The J segment lost 3 bases and the V segment lost 0 bases, leaving 4 bases of the junction unmatched. The CDR3 totals 16 residues. CDR3 residues: CASSQESGGRYNEQFF. CDR3 bases: TGCGCCAGCAGCCAAGAAAGCGGGGGCCGCTACAATGAGCAGTTCTTC.

The chain uses TRBV3-1 (or the pseudogene TRBV3-2) and TRBJ1-2; D is possibly TRBD1 (6 bases). This CDR3 is built from 16 residues. The V gene lost 2 bases and the J gene lost 4 bases, with 17 bases spanning the gap. CDR1 is LGHDT and CDR2 is YNNKEL in the germline V gene (reference sequence). The chain's CDR3 is CASSQTIGGQGYGYTF. The CDR3 coding sequence is TGTGCCAGCAGCCAAACAATCGGGGGGCAGGGCTATGGCTACACCTTC.